The 32 T cell receptor beta chains in this list originate from one sample, sequenced in a study of technical replicates of blood from a handful of donors. Data came from immunoSEQ multiplex PCR; TCRdb stores just in-frame clones and leaves some out. The sample includes tens of thousands of clones, 90% to 95% seen only once; the top ten take roughly 0.37%. Sample: T cells isolated from PBMCs. The receptor source for this set is a human donor in good health.

The rearrangement uses TRBV9 and TRBJ1-3, with a tentative D call TRBD1 (6 bases). The length of the CDR3 is 17 residues. Germline V CDR1 and CDR2: SGDLS, YYNGEE. V lost 4 bases, J lost 4 bases, and 21 bases lay in between. The DNA for the CDR3 is TGTGCCAGCAGCCGGACTCCTGACAGGTCACGAGGAAACACCATATATTTT. Translated: CASSRTPDRSRGNTIYF.

The CDR3 sequence: CASTGGNEQYF. The CDR3 DNA follows: TGTGCCAGCACGGGGGGGAACGAGCAGTACTTC. The chain joins TRBV28 to TRBJ2-7; 8 nucleotides line up with TRBD2. J was trimmed by 5 bases and V by 7 bases; bases with no gene match: 1. Germline lookup yields CDR1 MDHEN and CDR2 SYDVKM. The CDR3 has 11 amino acids.

About this clone: At one of its ends the junction is not consistent with the germline gene, which may arise from a read error. The chain has TRBV7-7 and TRBJ2-5, with 12 bases matching TRBD2. The CDR3 loop spans 15 amino acids. The germline gives CDR1 SSHAT, CDR2 FNYEAQ (reference sequence). In nucleotides, the CDR3 is TGTGCTAGCAGCCGGACTAGCGGGATCGGAGAGACCCAGTACTTC. Translating gives CASSRTSGIGETQYF.

The V and J genes are TRBV10-1 and TRBJ2-1; TRBD2 agrees at 8 bases. V shed 2 bases, J shed 4 bases, and the junction held 1 base outside the gene matches. Germline V gives CDR1 WNHNN, CDR2 SYGVQD (reference sequence). This CDR3 spans 14 amino acids. The CDR3 coding sequence is TGCGCCAGCAGTGAGCGGGAGGGGTACAATGAGCAGTTCTTC. Amino acids: CASSEREGYNEQFF.

This chain links TRBV27 with TRBJ2-5; possible D gene TRBD1, 6 bases. CDR3 size: 16 residues. Germline V gene lookup returns CDR1 MNHEY and CDR2 SMNVEV (reference sequence). Trimming pared 0 bases from V and 5 bases from J, leaving 16 bases between. CDR3 sequence: CASSLSPGAGDETQYF. CDR3 DNA sequence: TGTGCCAGCAGTTTATCCCCAGGGGCAGGGGACGAGACCCAGTACTTC.

The rearrangement uses TRBV6-6 and TRBJ2-5; TRBD2 agrees at 15 bases. Germline V lookup: CDR1 MNHNY, CDR2 SVGAGI (reference sequence). The length of the CDR3 is 15 residues. Trimming cost V 6 bases and J 6 bases; bases outside gene matches: 5. For the CDR3, the DNA is TGTGCCAGCAGGGGGACTAGCGGGAGGTCACAGACCCAGTACTTC. This codes for CASRGTSGRSQTQYF.

The J gene is TRBJ1-5, the V gene TRBV2, with TRBD1 as a possible D gene (6 bases). Deletions cut 9 bases from V and 6 bases from J, with 18 bases between. The germline CDR1 and CDR2 sequences are SNHLY and FYNNEI. This CDR3 spans 14 amino acids. Here the CDR3 reads CASTSETGIQPQHF. The CDR3 DNA sequence: TGTGCCAGTACGAGTGAAACAGGGATTCAGCCCCAGCATTTT.

The chain couples TRBV27 to TRBJ2-1; perhaps TRBD2 as D (6 bases). Per germline, CDR1 MNHEY and CDR2 SMNVEV (reference sequence). This CDR3 is 15 amino acids long. Trimming stripped 3 bases from V and 0 bases from J, with 9 bases between. DNA of the CDR3: TGTGCCAGCAGTTTTCGGGAGAGCTCCTACAATGAGCAGTTCTTC. Amino acids: CASSFRESSYNEQFF.

This clone came up once. The chain couples TRBV5-6 to TRBJ2-1; D remains unclear. The germline V gene has CDR1 SGHDT and CDR2 YYEEEE. The ends were cut back, 3 bases at V and 6 bases at J, with 7 bases in the middle. The CDR3 loop spans 12 amino acids. The CDR3 DNA reads TGTGCCAGCAGCTCCCCCGGCAATGAGCAGTTCTTC. This sequence encodes CASSSPGNEQFF. Filled out from reference TRBV5-6 and TRBJ2-1, the complete variable domain reads DAGVTQSPTHLIKTRGQQVTLRCSPKSGHDTVSWYQQALGQGPQFIFQYYEEEERQRGNFPDRFSGHQFPNYSSELNVNALLLGDSALYLCASSSPGNEQFFGPGTRLTVL.

The chain recombines TRBV12-5 with TRBJ1-1; TRBD1 aligns across 7 bases. The germline V gene has CDR1 LGHNT and CDR2 FRNRAP. The CDR3 loop spans 13 amino acids. Germline trimming cut 6 bases from V and 8 bases from J; bases unmatched to any gene: 9. The CDR3 DNA sequence: TGTGCTAGTGGCCCCGGGACAGTATCCGAAGCTTTCTTT. This encodes CASGPGTVSEAFF.

This clone appeared once. CDR3 region: CASTKIGGPQYEQYF. CDR3 coding DNA: TGTGCCAGCACCAAAATAGGGGGACCACAATACGAGCAGTACTTC. This sequence joins TRBV5-5 and TRBJ2-7; tentative D call: TRBD1 (6 bases). V was pared by 6 bases and J by 4 bases, with 20 bases between. The CDR3 runs 15 residues. CDR1 SGHKS and CDR2 YYEKEE come from the germline V gene (reference sequence).

In regard to this clone: A read error may account for a junction end that differs from germline. The V gene is TRBV29-1, the J gene TRBJ1-2, with 9 bases identical to TRBD1. The germline V gene has CDR1 SQVTM and CDR2 ANQGSEA. CDR3 length: 15 amino acids. The CDR3 loop reads CSVEEWDRDNYGYTF. DNA of the CDR3: TGCAGCGTAGAAGAATGGGACAGGGATAACTATGGCTACACCTTC.

The chain employs TRBV21-1 and TRBJ2-1; the DNA was not compared with TRBD2, the D call given in the table. TRBV21-1 counts as a pseudogene. CDR3 length: 20 residues. The CDR3 sequence: CASSKRSKTSGMSSYNEQFF. The CDR3 region has the DNA TGTGCCAGCAGCAAACGGAGTAAGACTAGCGGTATGAGCTCCTACAATGAGCAGTTCTTC.

The chain joins TRBV4-2 to TRBJ2-1; 13 bases are shared with TRBD2. Unmatched junction bases numbered 6, after V lost 0 bases and J lost 10 bases. CDR1 is LGHNA and CDR2 is YNFKEQ in the germline V gene. This CDR3 spans 16 amino acids. The CDR3 DNA reads TGTGCCAGCAGCCAAGAAGGACTAGCGGGAGCGGGGGAGCAGTTCTTC. Amino acid sequence: CASSQEGLAGAGEQFF.

This chain links TRBV28 with TRBJ2-7, with 7 positions matching TRBD2. The CDR3 covers 12 residues. Trimming at V came to 8 bases and at J to 6 bases, leaving 7 bases not matched to a gene. From germline, CDR1 is MDHEN and CDR2 SYDVKM. CDR3 amino acids: CASGGLVPEQYF. CDR3 in DNA: TGTGCCAGCGGAGGACTAGTCCCCGAGCAGTACTTC.

CDR3 in DNA: TGTGCCAGCAGCCATCCCAAATCCGAGCAGTACTTC. Encoded protein: CASSHPKSEQYF. The V call is TRBV7-6, the J call TRBJ2-7; D remains ambiguous. The germline gives CDR1 SGHVS, CDR2 FNYEAQ. The CDR3 length is 12 residues. V gave up 5 bases and J gave up 6 bases, with 11 bases separating them.

This chain's CDR3 is CASSYFTGATGNEQFF. CDR3 nucleotides: TGTGCCAGCAGTTACTTTACGGGAGCTACAGGAAATGAGCAGTTCTTC. The V and J genes are TRBV6-5 and TRBJ2-1, with D possibly being TRBD2 (6 bases). Germline CDR1 reads MNHEY; CDR2 reads SVGAGI. The CDR3 runs to 16 residues. Between the trimmed V and J ends, which lost 1 base and 7 bases, there was a span of 17 bases.

The chain joins TRBV7-4 to TRBJ2-7; TRBD1 matches 10 bases. J was trimmed by 5 bases and V by 0 bases; bases with no gene match: 10. The germline CDR1 and CDR2 sequences are SGHVT and SQSDAQ. CDR3 length: 17 residues. CDR3 nucleotide sequence: TGTGCCAGCAGCTTAGCGAGGATGGACAGGGGGATGCACGAGCAGTACTTC. This translates into CASSLARMDRGMHEQYF.

The J gene is TRBJ1-2, the V gene TRBV7-9; D gene unclear. Trimming took off 0 bases at V and 7 bases at J, with 6 bases between the two ends. The germline V gene has CDR1 SEHNR and CDR2 FQNEAQ (reference sequence). The CDR3 consists of 12 residues. This CDR3 is CASSLASLGYTF. The CDR3, as DNA: TGTGCCAGCAGCTTAGCTAGTCTTGGCTACACCTTC.

The genes are TRBV7-6 and TRBJ1-1; D gene ambiguous. The V and J ends lost 2 bases and 0 bases respectively, with 16 bases between them. CDR1 and CDR2 from the germline V gene are SGHVS and FNYEAQ. This CDR3 is built from 17 residues. CDR3 protein: CASSLKQAEVLNTEAFF. CDR3 bases: TGTGCCAGCAGCTTAAAACAAGCGGAGGTCTTGAACACTGAAGCTTTCTTT. Filled out from reference TRBV7-6 and TRBJ1-1, the complete variable domain reads GAGVSQSPRYKVTKRGQDVALRCDPISGHVSLYWYRQALGQGPEFLTYFNYEAQQDKSGLPNDRFSAERPEGSISTLTIQRTEQRDSAMYRCASSLKQAEVLNTEAFFGQGTRLTVV.

The gene calls are TRBV5-1 and TRBJ2-4; D not certain. Germline values: CDR1 SGHRS, CDR2 YFSETQ. The CDR3 is 15 amino acids. V lost 0 bases and J lost 5, with 12 bases in between. The CDR3 sequence is CASSLVTSEQNIQYF. The CDR3 nucleotides read TGCGCCAGCAGCTTGGTTACAAGCGAGCAAAACATTCAGTACTTC.

CDR3 sequence (DNA): TGTGCCAGCTCGACGACCGACAGGGGCACCGGGGAGCTGTTTTTT. This encodes CASSTTDRGTGELFF. V gene TRBV18 combines with J gene TRBJ2-2, with 8 bases identical to TRBD1. Germline-derived CDR1 and CDR2 are KGHSH and LQKENI. The CDR3 totals 15 residues. V trimming: 6 bases; J trimming: 4 bases; junction bases outside the gene matches: 7. Full variable domain (missing parts from reference TRBV18 and TRBJ2-2): NAGVMQNPRHLVRRRGQEARLRCSPMKGHSHVYWYRQLPEEGLKFMVYLQKENIIDESGMPKERFSAEFPKEGPSILRIQQVVRGDSAAYFCASSTTDRGTGELFFGEGSRLTVL.

The chain is built from TRBV9 and TRBJ2-1; possibly TRBD1 for D (6 bases). Germline CDR1 is SGDLS and CDR2 is YYNGEE. This CDR3 comprises 15 residues. V was cut by 0 bases and J by 8 bases, with 15 bases left in between. CDR3 coding DNA: TGTGCCAGCAGCGTAGGGAGGTTAGCAGGGGATGAGCAGTTCTTC. Amino acids: CASSVGRLAGDEQFF. Complete variable domain (other parts from reference TRBV9 and TRBJ2-1): DSGVTQTPKHLITATGQRVTLRCSPRSGDLSVYWYQQSLDQGLQFLIQYYNGEERAKGNILERFSAQQFPDLHSELNLSSLELGDSALYFCASSVGRLAGDEQFFGPGTRLTVL.

There are a few counts of this clone. The chain uses TRBV29-1 and TRBJ1-1, with D unclear. This CDR3 spans 13 amino acids. V dropped 6 bases and J dropped 2 bases, with 13 bases sitting between them. Germline CDR1 is SQVTM and CDR2 is ANQGSEA. CDR3 DNA: TGCAGCGTCACCGGAGGAGCTAACACTGAAGCTTTCTTT. It yields the protein CSVTGGANTEAFF.

The chain joins TRBV19 to TRBJ2-7; 9 positions agree with TRBD1. The V segment lost 1 base and the J segment 3 bases; nucleotides outside the gene matches: 4. Germline CDR1 reads LNHDA; CDR2 reads SQIVND (reference sequence). There are 15 residues in the CDR3. The CDR3: CASSIGGQGNYEQYF. The CDR3 DNA sequence: TGTGCCAGTAGTATAGGGGGACAGGGAAACTACGAGCAGTACTTC. Using reference TRBV19 and TRBJ2-7 for the parts outside the CDR3, the full variable domain is DGGITQSPKYLFRKEGQNVTLSCEQNLNHDAMYWYRQDPGQGLRLIYYSQIVNDFQKGDIAEGYSVSREKKESFPLTVTSAQKNPTAFYLCASSIGGQGNYEQYFGPGTRLTVT.

The genes are TRBV6-1 and TRBJ2-3; TRBD1 might be the D (6 bases). Between the trimmed V and J ends, which lost 3 bases and 2 bases, there was a span of 12 bases. The length of the CDR3 is 15 residues. Germline V gene data show CDR1 as MNHNS and CDR2 as SASEGT. The CDR3 DNA sequence: TGTGCCAGCAGTGAGTCGGGACACTACACAGATACGCAGTATTTT. It specifies CASSESGHYTDTQYF.

Worth noting for this clone: It is unclear where the CDR3 begins or ends on the DNA, so no DNA is shown, and the CDR3 is as TCRdb lists it. V and J are TRBV7-9 and TRBJ2-7; the DNA was not used to check the table's D call, TRBD1. From germline, CDR1 is SEHNR and CDR2 FQNEAQ (reference sequence). With termini counted, the CDR3 has 18 amino acids. Here the CDR3 reads CASSFPASGRDRNYEQYF.

The chain is built from TRBV18 and TRBJ2-7; D is possibly TRBD1 (6 bases). V was shortened by 3 bases and J by 2 bases, with 8 bases between the two germline ends. Per germline, CDR1 KGHSH and CDR2 LQKENI. This CDR3 region has 13 residues. This chain's CDR3 is CASSPEGAYEQYF. CDR3 DNA: TGTGCCAGCTCACCTGAGGGGGCCTACGAGCAGTACTTC.

This clone was observed once. CDR3 amino acids: CSVESYYNYGYTF. The CDR3 region has the DNA TGCAGCGTTGAAAGCTACTATAACTATGGCTACACCTTC. The V and J genes are TRBV29-1 and TRBJ1-2; D is ambiguous. The CDR3 runs 13 residues. The V gene's germline CDR1 is SQVTM and CDR2 ANQGSEA. The ends were cut back, 2 bases at V and 1 base at J, with 8 bases in the middle.

The chain is built from TRBV2 and TRBJ1-2, with TRBD1 matching over 7 bases. CDR1 and CDR2 from the germline V gene are SNHLY and FYNNEI. The CDR3 covers 12 residues. The J segment lost 8 bases and the V segment lost 6 bases, leaving 6 bases of the junction unmatched. CDR3 coding DNA: TGTGCCAGCAGGGCTACAGGGGTCGGCTACACCTTC. It is translated as CASRATGVGYTF.

This chain links TRBV10-3 with TRBJ1-1; TRBD1 agrees at 7 bases. This CDR3 spans 16 amino acids. Germline V lookup: CDR1 ENHRY, CDR2 SYGVKD. V dropped 2 bases and J dropped 1; count of bases not matched to a gene: 7. This CDR3 reads CAISEPTGYPNTEAFF. CDR3 sequence (DNA): TGTGCCATCAGTGAGCCGACAGGGTATCCGAACACTGAAGCTTTCTTT.

The chain is built from TRBV28 and TRBJ2-7; 10 positions agree with TRBD1. This CDR3 region has 14 residues. Germline V gene data show CDR1 as MDHEN and CDR2 as SYDVKM. The ends lost 4 bases at V and 3 bases at J; junction bases unmatched: 3. This CDR3 is CASSSGTGVYEQYF. The CDR3 nucleotides read TGTGCCAGCAGTTCCGGGACAGGGGTCTACGAGCAGTACTTC.